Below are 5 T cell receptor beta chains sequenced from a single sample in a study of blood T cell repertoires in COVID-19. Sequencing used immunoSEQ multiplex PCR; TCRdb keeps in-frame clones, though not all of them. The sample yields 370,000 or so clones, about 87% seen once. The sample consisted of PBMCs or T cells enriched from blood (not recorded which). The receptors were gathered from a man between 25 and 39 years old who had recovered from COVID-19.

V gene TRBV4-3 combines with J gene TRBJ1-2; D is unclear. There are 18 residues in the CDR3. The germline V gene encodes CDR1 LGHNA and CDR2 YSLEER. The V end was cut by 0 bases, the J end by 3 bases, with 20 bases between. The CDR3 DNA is TGCGCCAGCAGCCAAGATTCGTATTTAGCGGAGTGGGACTATGGCTACACCTTC. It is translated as CASSQDSYLAEWDYGYTF.

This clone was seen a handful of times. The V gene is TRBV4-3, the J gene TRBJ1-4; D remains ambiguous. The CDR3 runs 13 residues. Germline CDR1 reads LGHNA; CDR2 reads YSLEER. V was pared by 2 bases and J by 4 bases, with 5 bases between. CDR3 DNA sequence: TGCGCCAGCAGCCAAAACAGTAATGAAAAACTGTTTTTT. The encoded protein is CASSQNSNEKLFF.

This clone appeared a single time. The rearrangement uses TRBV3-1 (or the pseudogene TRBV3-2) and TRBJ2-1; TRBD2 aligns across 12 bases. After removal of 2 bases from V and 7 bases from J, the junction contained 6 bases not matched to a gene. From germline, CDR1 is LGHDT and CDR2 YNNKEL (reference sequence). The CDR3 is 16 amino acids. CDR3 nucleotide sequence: TGTGCCAGCAGCCAACGGACTAGCGGGGCTCGGAATGAGCAGTTCTTC. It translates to CASSQRTSGARNEQFF.

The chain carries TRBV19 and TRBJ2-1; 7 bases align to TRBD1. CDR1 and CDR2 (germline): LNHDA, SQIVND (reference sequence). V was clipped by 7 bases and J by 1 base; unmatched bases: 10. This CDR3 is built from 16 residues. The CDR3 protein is CASKTTGVGSYNEQFF. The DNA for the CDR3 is TGTGCCAGTAAAACAACAGGGGTGGGATCCTACAATGAGCAGTTCTTC.

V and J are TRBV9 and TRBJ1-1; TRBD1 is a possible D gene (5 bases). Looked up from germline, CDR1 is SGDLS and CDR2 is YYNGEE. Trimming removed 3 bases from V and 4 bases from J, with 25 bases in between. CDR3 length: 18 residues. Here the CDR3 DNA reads TGTGCCAGCAGCGGTAGGGATAGGGAGGGGAGAGGAGGCACTGAAGCTTTCTTT. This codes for CASSGRDREGRGGTEAFF.